This TCR beta chain was documented in a study of identical twins. Study outcomes and limitations: Whereas memory repertoires showed no such difference, abundant cord blood beta clonotypes carried fewer insertions.

Notes on this clonotype: The antigen is undetermined.

Addition of a universal primer site occurred through template switching, and cDNA carried unique molecular identifiers. In TCRdb, the 5' RACE reads were re-called with MiXCR into one record per CDR3 protein. The sample holds 1.5 million to 2 million distinct CDR3 sequences; about 32% are singletons and the top ten take over 0.25%. Trimming cost V 0 bases and J 2 bases, with 11 bases left between them. In germline, CDR1 is DFQATT, CDR2 SNEGSKA (reference sequence). The CDR3 spans 15 residues. This sequence originates from a newborn girl in good health. Sequencing used cord blood. V and J are TRBV20-1 and TRBJ1-5; TRBD1 is a possible D gene (6 bases). The CDR3 here is CSARDLRQGNQPQHF. CDR3 nucleotides: TGCAGTGCTAGAGACCTCCGACAGGGCAATCAGCCCCAGCATTTT.